This T cell receptor beta chain came from a study of shared clonotypes between healthy human individuals (dated by TCRdb to 2018 to 2020). About the study as a whole: The cohort comprised a couple of women and a few men aged 18 to 49 years. For each donor, CD4 naive and CD4 memory were each given three plates, CD8 naive was given two plates, and CD8 memory was given one plate. Blood TCR repertoires of about 5 healthy adults were deeply sequenced to estimate repertoire size and the extent of clonotype sharing between individuals. To increase sequencing depth and limit assay-specific biases, TCR repertoire library preparation and sequencing were carried out by different laboratories using diverse techniques. Between about 0.8 and 8.9 billion PBMCs per donor were obtained by leukapheresis. General study outcomes and caveats: Naive subsets generally had larger estimated clonotype richness than memory subsets did. Even with the large sequencing depth, rarefaction of the sorted-subset datasets indicated that sequencing was incomplete. Because the study included only a small number of donors, the genetic and exposure-history diversity represented was limited. Sampling was limited to blood, and TCR repertoires in tissue likely differ from TCR repertoires in blood. Sharing across a few donors was observed for about 5% of naive CD4, about 4% of naive CD8, around 2.5% of memory CD4, and less than 0.45% of memory CD8 clonotypes. Pairwise subsampling led to the expectation that sequencing depth would affect the degree of clonotype sharing among donors. Compared with non-shared clonotypes, the clonotypes found in all four sorted-subset donors had higher generation probabilities.

Trimming takes 3 bases from V and 2 bases from J, and the germline ends sit 17 bases apart. Inclusive of the bounding cysteine and phenylalanine, the CDR3 is 16 residues long. The CDR3 DNA has 48 bases and is translated from base 1. The germline V gene specifies SGDLS as CDR1 and YYNGEE as CDR2. Worth noting for this clone: The antigen this receptor binds is unknown. It has no much larger one-base neighbor in the sample; base qualities were not kept.

CD8 naive samples were CD45RO-negative cells positively selected for CCR7, giving a CD45RA+CCR7+ population that excluded TemRA cells. Donors were healthy HIV-negative adults with no recently reported acute infections or vaccinations. All donors were Caucasian adults living in Nashville, Tennessee, USA. After blood collection by leukapheresis, PBMCs were isolated using Ficoll-Histopaque density gradient centrifugation and then cryopreserved in the vapor phase of liquid nitrogen. Analytical flow cytometry was used to check the purity and quantity of every magnetically sorted T cell population. Genomic DNA was isolated from each sorted fraction and quantified by UV absorbance on a Nanodrop 2000c. Using the deep immunoSEQ assay, TCR CDR3 regions were amplified from genomic DNA by multiplex PCR. Extracted genomic DNA from each cell subset was spread evenly across all wells of several immunoSEQ 96-well plates, with each plate serving as a replicate. For sorted subsets, approximately 0.2 ug of genomic DNA, equivalent to around 30,000 T cell genomes, went into each replicate PCR. The purified libraries were quantified using a Qubit 3.0 fluorometer, sized with a Bioanalyzer 2100, and then quantified again using the KAPA Library Quantification kit. Every immunoSEQ 96-well plate was sequenced on a dedicated single-read 150-cycle Illumina NextSeq 550 flow cell. Per the source publication's procedure: The immunoSEQ output contained only junctional sequences without quality scores, so filtering could not match that applied to full-length reads. To assign V/J genes and CDR3, sequences were annotated against IMGT germline references using PyIR, a Python wrapper for IgBLAST v1.9. Any read was removed if the V/J assignment was weak (E-value above 1e-6), the CDR3 was missing, or the read contained stop codons, out-of-frame junctions, or ambiguous translated residues. V3J clonotypes were defined as sequences sharing an identical inferred V gene, J gene, and CDR3 amino acid sequence. Percentage overlap between repertoires was calculated by dividing the number of shared unique clonotypes by the size of the smaller repertoire. RTK rarefaction, the Chao1 estimator, and Recon v2.1 estimates of unobserved clonotypes were used to assess repertoire richness. OLGA was used to compute generation probabilities for all TCRbeta clonotypes that the gDNA method yielded from four donors. In TCRdb, the immuneACCESS table is reduced to in-frame sequences with V and J assigned. These tables do not hold every clone; where another copy was compared, an unresolved V gene accounts for under half, and the others remain unexplained. V and J calls and clone size are given by that table; D and trimming were obtained from the DNA. This sample comprises over 2,000,000 clones, around 95% of them detected only once. Clones ranked in the top ten supply more than 1.5% of the sample.

The V and J segments used are TRBV9 and TRBJ1-2; TRBD1 is possibly the D segment (5 matching bases). The sample comprised naive CD8+ T cells from PBMCs. Read against the paper, the sample's cell subset or site label means: CD45RA+CCR7+. The origin of this receptor is a man between 18 and 35 years old in good health. Some clones in this sample may be carry-over from other donors' samples. The CDR3 region: CASSAGRPGGNYGYTF. The DNA sequence is TGTGCCAGCAGCGCGGGGAGGCCCGGGGGGAACTATGGCTACACCTTC.